This TCR beta chain was recovered during a study of T cell repertoires in cytomegalovirus infection. Study background: Public TCR beta signatures were indicative of both CMV infection and a matching HLA type. Study-level points and caveats: Clonotypes of TCR beta that were HLA-C-restricted and CMV-specific dominated the ex vivo response.

A single record per CDR3 protein comes from TCRdb applying MiXCR to the reads. The sample carries almost 500,000 distinct CDR3 sequences, approximately 10% recorded once. Notes on this clonotype: Its antigen remains unknown.

The CDR3 runs 14 residues. V shed 5 bases and J shed 3 bases, with 13 bases lying between them. The sample was PBMCs. This receptor was taken from a human donor in good health (CMV status not recorded). Some clones in this sample may be carry-over from other donors' samples. The chain has TRBV12-3 or TRBV12-4 and TRBJ1-1; no clear D gene. The CDR3 DNA reads TGTGCCAGCAGTATTCACCGGGCCGACACTGAAGCTTTCTTT. Translating it yields CASSIHRADTEAFF.